This T cell receptor (beta chain) was sequenced during a study of identical twins. Using its own MiXCR run on the 5' RACE reads, TCRdb lists one record per CDR3 protein. The sample yields 350,000 to 450,000 distinct CDR3 sequences, roughly 18% seen once. This clonotype has ten or more counts. The origin of this receptor is a man aged 50 or older in good health. The sample taken for sequencing was naive T cells sorted from blood.

As DNA, the CDR3 is TGCAGCGCCCTAGGGGCGGGGGAAAAACTGTTTTTT. This codes for CSALGAGEKLFF. This chain joins TRBV29-1 and TRBJ1-4, with D perhaps TRBD1 (5 bases). Germline V gene data show CDR1 as SQVTM and CDR2 as ANQGSEA. V was cut by 7 bases and J by 8 bases, with 14 bases left in between. This CDR3 is 12 amino acids long.